The 32 T cell receptor beta chains given below trace back to one sample, sequenced in a study of T cell responses to AZD1222 COVID-19 vaccine. Sequencing used immunoSEQ multiplex PCR; TCRdb keeps in-frame clones, though not all of them. Among 120,000 or so clones listed, 80% to 90% were seen once. The input for sequencing was peripheral blood, taken on day 0 of AZD1222 vaccination. All receptors derive from an adult in good health.

CDR3 protein: CASSFFDGGRGIQYF. The CDR3 DNA reads as TGTGCCAGCAGCTTTTTTGATGGGGGAAGGGGCATTCAGTACTTC. The rearrangement links TRBV5-4 to TRBJ2-4, with D tentatively TRBD1 or TRBD2 (5 bases each). This CDR3 comprises 15 residues. Trimming cost V 2 bases and J 9 bases, with 18 bases left between them. Germline assignment: CDR1 SGHNT and CDR2 YYREEE (reference sequence).

The J gene is TRBJ2-3, the V gene TRBV7-2; weak D call: TRBD2 (7 bases). CDR3 length: 14 amino acids. Trimming removed 5 bases from V and 5 bases from J, with 14 bases in between. Germline V CDR1 and CDR2: SGHTA, FQGNSA. The CDR3 loop is CASSPLGGGDTQYF. CDR3 in DNA: TGTGCCAGCAGCCCACTAGGGGGGGGAGATACGCAGTATTTT.

The V gene is TRBV11-3, the J gene TRBJ2-1; 11 bases align to TRBD2. V lost 5 bases and J lost 7; bases outside the gene matches: 7. The CDR3 length is 15 residues. Per germline, CDR1 SGHNT and CDR2 YENEEA. CDR3 amino acids: CASSHRLAGRNEQFF. The CDR3 DNA is TGTGCCAGCAGCCACCGACTAGCGGGACGGAATGAGCAGTTCTTC.

The chain couples TRBV27 to TRBJ1-1; 8 bases fit TRBD1. Per germline, CDR1 MNHEY and CDR2 SMNVEV (reference sequence). The CDR3 is 16 amino acids. With 5 bases clipped from V and 0 bases from J, the junction kept 8 bases outside the gene matches. The CDR3 region has the DNA TGTGCCAGCAGTACTCGGACAGGGAGCATGAACACTGAAGCTTTCTTT. Translated, it gives CASSTRTGSMNTEAFF.

This chain connects TRBV10-3 to TRBJ1-2; tentative D call: TRBD1 (5 bases). Germline loops: CDR1 ENHRY, CDR2 SYGVKD. The V and J ends lost 6 bases and 6 bases respectively, with 14 bases between them. The CDR3 is 13 amino acids. CDR3 bases: TGTGCCATCAGGGACACCCCGGCCCATGGCTACACCTTC. Translating it yields CAIRDTPAHGYTF.

In this sample, this clone turned up once. V and J are TRBV11-3 and TRBJ1-1; no firm D call. This CDR3 contains 13 residues. The germline V and J ends were trimmed by 4 bases and 7 bases, with 13 bases remaining between them. CDR1 SGHNT and CDR2 YENEEA come from the germline V gene. The CDR3 loop reads CASSSLRTVEAFF. CDR3 sequence (DNA): TGTGCCAGCAGCTCCCTAAGGACTGTTGAAGCTTTCTTT.

V is TRBV5-8 and J is TRBJ2-5; 15 bases are a match to TRBD2. The V gene end was trimmed by 1 base and the J gene end by 0 bases; junction bases not matched to a gene: 4. CDR3 length: 18 residues. The germline CDR1 and CDR2 sequences are SGHTS and YDEGEE. This chain's CDR3 is CASSLWGTSGRYQETQYF. DNA of the CDR3: TGTGCCAGCAGCTTGTGGGGGACTAGCGGGAGGTACCAAGAGACCCAGTACTTC.

This chain connects TRBV29-1 to TRBJ1-2; no definite D call. CDR3 length: 13 amino acids. V was shortened by 3 bases and J by 8 bases, with 16 bases between the two germline ends. In germline, CDR1 is SQVTM, CDR2 ANQGSEA. This CDR3 is CSVELRLDGGYTF. Here the CDR3 DNA reads TGCAGCGTTGAGTTACGTTTAGATGGAGGCTACACCTTC. Using reference TRBV29-1 and TRBJ1-2 for the parts outside the CDR3, the full variable domain is SAVISQKPSRDICQRGTSLTIQCQVDSQVTMMFWYRQQPGQSLTLIATANQGSEATYESGFVIDKFPISRPNLTFSTLTVSNMSPEDSSIYLCSVELRLDGGYTFGSGTRLTVV.

J is TRBJ2-2 and V is TRBV7-9; D uncertain. The CDR3 has 12 residues. Germline V gene lookup returns CDR1 SEHNR and CDR2 FQNEAQ (reference sequence). The V and J ends lost 3 bases and 4 bases respectively, with 3 bases between them. CDR3 nucleotides: TGTGCCAGCAGCTTGACCACCGGGGAGCTGTTTTTT. This encodes CASSLTTGELFF. The variable domain in full, completed from reference TRBV7-9 and TRBJ2-2, reads DTGVSQNPRHKITKRGQNVTFRCDPISEHNRLYWYRQTLGQGPEFLTYFQNEAQLEKSRLLSDRFSAERPKGSFSTLEIQRTEQGDSAMYLCASSLTTGELFFGEGSRLTVL.

This clone was detected once. The gene calls are TRBV19 and TRBJ2-3, with 12 bases matching TRBD2. The CDR3 runs to 16 residues. Germline CDR1 is LNHDA and CDR2 is SQIVND (reference sequence). V shed 5 bases, J shed 6 bases, and the junction held 9 bases outside the gene matches. DNA for the CDR3: TGTGCCAGTAGTGTCGAGACTAGCGGGGGCAGGGATACGCAGTATTTT. Protein product: CASSVETSGGRDTQYF.

The V and J genes are TRBV9 and TRBJ1-6, with 10 bases aligning to TRBD1. The V and J ends lost 0 bases and 9 bases, in that order; junction bases with no gene match: 3. CDR1 SGDLS and CDR2 YYNGEE come from the germline V gene. The length of the CDR3 is 15 residues. The chain's CDR3 is CASSVGTGGSSPLHF. In DNA, the CDR3 is TGTGCCAGCAGCGTAGGGACAGGGGGAAGTTCACCCCTCCACTTT.

The chain recombines TRBV20-1 with TRBJ1-2; a weak D match, TRBD1 (5 bases). Trimming pared 6 bases from V and 8 bases from J, leaving 13 bases between. The CDR3 contains 11 residues. Germline V CDR1 and CDR2: DFQATT, SNEGSKA (reference sequence). DNA for the CDR3: TGCAGTGCACGGACAAGGGAAGGCTACACCTTC. It encodes CSARTREGYTF.

This chain connects TRBV4-2 to TRBJ1-2; D is unclear. Trimming removed 0 bases at V and 6 bases at J, with 5 bases between. Germline lookup yields CDR1 LGHNA and CDR2 YNFKEQ. This CDR3 is built from 12 residues. The CDR3 sequence: CASSQEDHGYTF. The CDR3 nucleotides read TGTGCCAGCAGCCAAGAAGACCATGGCTACACCTTC.

The chain couples TRBV7-2 to TRBJ1-6; no reliable D call. Germline V gives CDR1 SGHTA, CDR2 FQGNSA. Trimming removed 1 base at V and 9 bases at J, with 13 bases between. CDR3 length: 15 residues. CDR3 nucleotides: TGTGCCAGCAGCTTAGTAGGCCAGGCTTCTTCACCCCTCCACTTT. This codes for CASSLVGQASSPLHF.

The chain is built from TRBV29-1 and TRBJ2-7, with 9 bases identical to TRBD2. Germline assignment: CDR1 SQVTM and CDR2 ANQGSEA. This CDR3 comprises 13 residues. After removal of 8 bases from V and 4 bases from J, the junction contained 9 bases not matched to a gene. In DNA, the CDR3 is TGCAGCATCCTTCTAGCGGGAAGGTACGAGCAGTACTTC. Encoded protein: CSILLAGRYEQYF.

This clone has only a few counts. In DNA form, the CDR3 reads TGTGCCAGCAGTAGGCAGGGGGCTACCGGGGAGCTGTTTTTT. It codes for CASSRQGATGELFF. This chain joins TRBV6-5 and TRBJ2-2; TRBD1 matches 8 bases. V was clipped by 5 bases and J by 5 bases; unmatched bases: 4. This CDR3 comprises 14 residues. Germline V CDR1 and CDR2: MNHEY, SVGAGI.

This clone was detected ten times or more. The CDR3, as DNA: TGTGCCAGCAGTAGGGAGGGCCAGAAGCCCCAGCATTTT. Its protein is CASSREGQKPQHF. J is TRBJ1-5 and V is TRBV28; D remains ambiguous. The CDR3 totals 13 residues. CDR1 is MDHEN, CDR2 SYDVKM, per germline. The germline V and J ends were trimmed by 5 bases and 8 bases, with 13 bases remaining between them.

The table lists this clone with a count of one. The CDR3 coding sequence is TGCGCCAGCAGCCTACGGCCGGGACTAAGATTCTACGAGCAGTACTTC. Translation gives CASSLRPGLRFYEQYF. V and J are TRBV4-1 and TRBJ2-7; 7 bases align to TRBD2. CDR1 is MGHRA and CDR2 is YSYEKL in the germline V gene. CDR3 length equals 16 residues. The V gene end was trimmed by 4 bases and the J gene end by 3 bases; junction bases not matched to a gene: 12.

The V gene is TRBV12-3 or TRBV12-4, the J gene TRBJ1-1; D call uncertain. The CDR3 consists of 13 residues. Trimming stripped 5 bases from V and 4 bases from J, with 11 bases between. CDR3 protein: CASSPDTATEAFF. The CDR3 coding sequence is TGTGCCAGCAGTCCTGACACGGCCACTGAAGCTTTCTTT.

The CDR3 protein is CASSTGYYGYTF. The CDR3, as DNA: TGTGCCAGCAGTACAGGATACTATGGCTACACCTTC. The chain uses TRBV28 and TRBJ1-2; D possibly corresponds to TRBD1 (5 bases). V shed 5 bases and J shed 3 bases, with 7 bases lying between them. The length of the CDR3 is 12 residues. Germline V gives CDR1 MDHEN, CDR2 SYDVKM.

The V gene is TRBV24-1, the J gene TRBJ2-5; unclear D gene. This CDR3 is built from 14 residues. Germline assignment: CDR1 KGHDR and CDR2 SFDVKD. V was shortened by 1 base and J by 3 bases, with 8 bases between the two germline ends. CDR3: CATSDFGTEETQYF. CDR3 nucleotide sequence: TGTGCCACCAGTGATTTCGGCACAGAAGAGACCCAGTACTTC.

The CDR3 DNA follows: TGTGCCAGCAGCTGGAACAGGGGGAAAGCAACTAATGAAAAACTGTTTTTT. Protein sequence: CASSWNRGKATNEKLFF. The V gene is TRBV7-8, the J gene TRBJ1-4, with 8 nucleotides matching TRBD1. Germline assignment: CDR1 SGHVS and CDR2 FQNEAQ. The CDR3 has 17 amino acids. Trimming took 4 bases from V and 0 from J; bases not matched to a gene: 7. The full variable domain, in which reference TRBV7-8 and TRBJ1-4 provide the parts outside the CDR3, is GAGVSQSPRYKVAKRGQDVALRCDPISGHVSLFWYQQALGQGPEFLTYFQNEAQLDKSGLPSDRFFAERPEGSVSTLKIQRTQQEDSAVYLCASSWNRGKATNEKLFFGSGTQLSVL.

V and J are TRBV19 and TRBJ1-1; a weak D match, TRBD1 (5 bases). The CDR3 totals 15 residues. V gave up 6 bases and J gave up 0 bases, with 14 bases separating them. CDR1 is LNHDA and CDR2 is SQIVND in the germline V gene (reference sequence). The CDR3 sequence: CASRRQRTMNTEAFF. CDR3 nucleotide sequence: TGTGCCAGTAGGAGACAGAGGACTATGAACACTGAAGCTTTCTTT.

As regards this clone: Being one base from a much bigger clone, this may be a read error. The rearrangement joins TRBV3-1 (or the pseudogene TRBV3-2) to TRBJ2-5; no firm D call. Germline loops: CDR1 LGHDT, CDR2 YNNKEL (reference sequence). V was clipped by 2 bases and J by 4 bases, with 5 bases between them. The length of the CDR3 is 12 residues. CDR3: CASSQHPETQYF. DNA of the CDR3: TGTGCCAGCAGCCAACACCCAGAGACCCAGTACTTC.

This chain uses TRBV6-1 with TRBJ1-1, with D possibly being TRBD1 (5 bases). The CDR3 extends over 14 amino acids. V was cut by 1 base and J by 1 base, with 7 bases left in between. CDR1 is MNHNS and CDR2 is SASEGT in the germline V gene. The CDR3 DNA follows: TGTGCCAGCAGTGAAGTTACAGGGAACACTGAAGCTTTCTTT. This translates into CASSEVTGNTEAFF.

The chain carries TRBV10-3 and TRBJ1-1, with D possibly TRBD1 on 5 matching bases. The length of the CDR3 is 13 residues. CDR1 and CDR2 from the germline V gene are ENHRY and SYGVKD. The ends were cut back, 7 bases at V and 4 bases at J, with 13 bases in the middle. DNA of the CDR3: TGTGCCATCAAGGACGAGGGACGCACTGAAGCTTTCTTT. This gives the protein CAIKDEGRTEAFF.

The chain has TRBV27 and TRBJ1-5, with TRBD1 as a possible D gene (5 bases). Germline V CDR1 and CDR2: MNHEY, SMNVEV (reference sequence). This CDR3 comprises 15 residues. The V end lost 6 bases, the J end lost 0 bases, and 12 bases lay between the germline ends. The CDR3, as DNA: TGTGCCAGCAGGCCTACAGGACTTAGCAATCAGCCCCAGCATTTT. Its protein is CASRPTGLSNQPQHF.

V gene TRBV2 combines with J gene TRBJ2-7, with D unclear. This CDR3 comprises 14 residues. The germline CDR1 and CDR2 sequences are SNHLY and FYNNEI. V lost 4 bases and J 3 bases, leaving 13 bases between the germline ends. The CDR3 DNA is TGTGCCAGCAGTGTTCGAGGCCCGGTCTACGAGCAGTACTTC. Its translation: CASSVRGPVYEQYF.

The rearrangement uses TRBV18 and TRBJ2-5; no clear D gene. Germline V lookup: CDR1 KGHSH, CDR2 LQKENI. The CDR3 consists of 14 residues. Trimming shortened V by 3 bases and J by 4 bases, and 12 bases separated the two germline ends. In DNA, the CDR3 is TGTGCCAGCTCACCCCCGGCGGCCGTAGAGACCCAGTACTTC. The encoded protein is CASSPPAAVETQYF.

This clone occurred a few times. The chain combines TRBV5-4 with TRBJ2-2; possible D gene TRBD2, 5 bases. CDR1 and CDR2 from the germline V gene are SGHNT and YYREEE (reference sequence). The V end was cut by 0 bases, the J end by 4 bases, with 10 bases between. The length of the CDR3 is 15 residues. The chain's CDR3 is CASSLVGGLTGELFF. The CDR3 DNA is TGTGCCAGCAGCTTGGTCGGCGGGCTCACCGGGGAGCTGTTTTTT.

The DNA for the CDR3 is TGCGCCAGCAGCCCGGGGACTAGTGGTCAGACCGGGGAGCTGTTTTTT. This translates into CASSPGTSGQTGELFF. The chain employs TRBV5-1 and TRBJ2-2; 8 nucleotides agree with TRBD2. The germline gives CDR1 SGHRS, CDR2 YFSETQ. This CDR3 has 16 amino acids. V was pared by 4 bases and J by 5 bases, with 10 bases of the junction left unmatched.

This clone was seen only a few times. V is TRBV5-1 and J is TRBJ1-1; the match to TRBD1 covers 11 bases. V shed 3 bases, J shed 5 bases, and the junction held 6 bases outside the gene matches. The CDR3 length is 15 residues. Looked up from germline, CDR1 is SGHRS and CDR2 is YFSETQ. CDR3 in amino acids: CASSSPDRGLTEAFF. The CDR3 bases are TGCGCCAGCAGCTCCCCGGACAGGGGGCTTACTGAAGCTTTCTTT.